This T cell receptor (beta chain) was captured in a study of early stage breast cancer tumors. Study at large: ER+/PR+/HER2- status applied to about 80% of the 16 invasive breast tumors. Overall study results and limits: Tumor and normal breast were distinguished via blood comparison in about 90% of the 16 patients. Tumors had 2 to 3-fold higher T cell density and higher clonality than adjacent normal breast tissue. Functional markers like CD4, CD8 and FOXP3 were missed in bulk sequencing.

The CDR3 totals 16 residues. From germline, CDR1 is MNHNY and CDR2 SVGAGI (reference sequence). V lost 3 bases and J 0 bases, leaving 12 bases between the germline ends. Points on this clone: What it binds is not known.

Generated by immunoSEQ multiplex PCR, the TCRdb table keeps only in-frame clones and is missing some. The sample has approximately 31,000 clones, roughly 77% seen once; the top ten hold 10%. Source material: breast tumor tissue. The source is a person in their thirties with breast cancer. The J gene is TRBJ1-5, the V gene TRBV6-6, with D possibly being TRBD1 (6 bases). CDR3 protein: CASSYRGDYSNQPQHF. The CDR3 nucleotides are TGTGCCAGCAGTTATAGGGGGGACTATAGCAATCAGCCCCAGCATTTT.